This T cell receptor (beta chain) was recovered during a study of control samples from healthy donors and cancer patients. Only in-frame clones appear in the TCRdb table, and some are missing; sequencing was by immunoSEQ multiplex PCR. The repertoire holds about 120,000 clones, around 89% seen once, with approximately 1% in the top ten. V lost 6 bases, J lost 5 bases, and 9 bases stayed unmatched. The germline gives CDR1 WNHNN, CDR2 SYGVQD (reference sequence). CDR3 length: 15 residues. The source is a woman between 45 and 60 years old with colorectal cancer. Sequencing was carried out using PBMCs. V usage is TRBV10-1 and J usage is TRBJ2-3, with 9 nucleotides matching TRBD2. CDR3 nucleotides: TGCGCCAGCAGCGTCTCTAGCGGGATTCAAGATACGCAGTATTTT. Residues: CASSVSSGIQDTQYF.